The rows below give T cell receptor beta chains drawn from one sample of a study of blood T cell repertoires in COVID-19. This table comes from immunoSEQ multiplex PCR, and its TCRdb copy is limited to in-frame clones, with some not included. Of about 340,000 clones in the sample, roughly 90% were seen once. Sequencing was done on a sample of peripheral blood. The receptors stem from a woman in her seventies with COVID-19, enrolled during active disease. The CDR3 runs from the conserved cysteine through the conserved F or W. A D gene is named only where the DNA matches it firmly. Only some rows state a clone size, as once, few, many or a class for expanded clones.

j_call clone_size v_call d_call cdr3_aa cdr3_nt
TRBJ1-2 . TRBV25-1 . CASSESPTALPVTWGYTF TGTGCCAGCAGTGAATCCCCGACAGCTCTCCCAGTTACGTGGGGCTACACCTTC
TRBJ1-2 . TRBV19 . CASRVLGDYGYTF TGTGCCAGTAGAGTTCTCGGTGACTATGGCTACACCTTC
TRBJ2-7 . TRBV5-6 . CASSLGAITQDEQYF TGTGCCAGCAGCTTGGGTGCCATAACGCAGGACGAGCAGTACTTC
TRBJ2-1 . TRBV5-1 . CASSPTSTGWDEQFF TGCGCCAGCAGCCCTACTAGCACCGGGTGGGATGAGCAGTTCTTC
TRBJ2-5 many TRBV5-1 TRBD2 CASSLTSGSQETQYF TGCGCCAGCAGCTTGACTAGCGGGAGTCAAGAGACCCAGTACTTC
TRBJ2-7 . TRBV5-6 TRBD1 CASSLSGTGNGQYF TGTGCCAGCAGTTTGTCCGGGACAGGCAACGGGCAGTACTTC
TRBJ1-1 . TRBV6-2/TRBV6-3 . CASSYSLSGASGEAFF TGTGCCAGCAGTTACTCTCTTTCCGGGGCTAGCGGTGAAGCTTTCTTT
TRBJ1-1 . TRBV5-1 . CASSLVAGNTEAFF TGCGCCAGCAGCTTGGTTGCAGGGAACACTGAAGCTTTCTTT
TRBJ1-5 . TRBV24-1 TRBD1 CATSDRGTGFNQPQHF TGTGCCACCAGTGACCGTGGGACAGGGTTCAATCAGCCCCAGCATTTT
TRBJ1-5 few TRBV6-5 . CASSSRKSNQPQHF TGTGCCAGCAGTTCTAGGAAGAGCAATCAGCCCCAGCATTTT
TRBJ2-1 . TRBV6-1 . CASSEVQEQFF TGTGCCAGCAGTGAAGTACAAGAGCAGTTCTTC